This TCR beta chain stems from a study of blood T cell repertoires in COVID-19. As for the study in general: T cells, B-cell-depleted T cells, or PBMCs provided the cDNA or gDNA that served as material.

This clone was observed a single time. TCRdb keeps only in-frame clones here, not all; method: immunoSEQ multiplex PCR. The sample has around 100,000 clones, roughly nine tenths seen once. Losses at the gene ends were 0 bases for V and 3 bases for J; bases not matched to a gene: 8. Looked up from germline, CDR1 is LGHNA and CDR2 is YNFKEQ. The CDR3 length is 18 residues. This rearrangement joins TRBV4-2 to TRBJ2-3; 11 nucleotides align to TRBD2. Sequencing was done on a sample of peripheral blood. This TCR was recovered from a man aged 45-65 years with COVID-19, enrolled during active disease. Written as DNA, the CDR3 is TGTGCCAGCAGCCAAGACGGGGTTAGCGGGGGGGTGACAGATACGCAGTATTTT. Residues: CASSQDGVSGGVTDTQYF.